This T cell receptor beta chain was obtained from a study of blood T cell repertoires in COVID-19. The overall study: T cells, B-cell-depleted T cells, or PBMCs provided the cDNA or gDNA that served as material.

Germline V lookup: CDR1 LNHDA, CDR2 SQIVND (reference sequence). Trimming cost V 5 bases and J 4 bases, with 21 bases left between them. CDR3 size: 17 residues. Original processing methods: Amplification from reference gene primers served as the basis for estimated nucleated cell counts. The data were produced by immunoSEQ multiplex PCR, yet TCRdb's version contains in-frame clones alone and is incomplete. D and trimming come from the DNA, and the V and J calls and clone size come from that table. The data contain about 260,000 clones, roughly 90% of them seen just once; the ten biggest clones take up approximately 10%.

The sample taken for sequencing was peripheral blood. This sequence joins TRBV19 and TRBJ2-1, with D maybe TRBD2 (5 bases). This receptor was identified in a woman aged 25-40 years with COVID-19, enrolled during active disease. The CDR3 sequence: CASSPRGPIGGYNEQFF. The CDR3 DNA reads TGTGCCAGTAGTCCCCGGGGTCCGATAGGCGGTTACAATGAGCAGTTCTTC. The full variable domain, completed using reference TRBV19 and TRBJ2-1, is DGGITQSPKYLFRKEGQNVTLSCEQNLNHDAMYWYRQDPGQGLRLIYYSQIVNDFQKGDIAEGYSVSREKKESFPLTVTSAQKNPTAFYLCASSPRGPIGGYNEQFFGPGTRLTVL.